The 5 T cell receptor beta chains below all came from one sample that was sequenced in a study of cytomegalovirus exposure and HLA in healthy donors. Amplification used 60 Vbeta primers and 13 Jbeta primers. TCRdb's table, derived via immunoSEQ multiplex PCR, lists solely in-frame clones and lacks some. The repertoire shows fewer than 85,000 clones; the top ten hold 4.5% to 6.5%. Sequenced: PBMCs. These receptors came from a woman aged 40 to 49 in good health and CMV-seropositive.

Note on this clone: At one end the junction does not follow the germline gene, possibly because of a read error. The V call is TRBV5-6, the J call TRBJ2-1; a weak D match, TRBD2 (5 bases). Germline V gives CDR1 SGHDT, CDR2 YYEEEE. There are 13 residues in the CDR3. DNA of the CDR3: TGTCCCAGCAGCTTGACTATCTTCCATGAGCAGTTCTTC. Protein sequence: CPSSLTIFHEQFF.

CDR3 amino acids: CAWSASHMTDTQYF. CDR3 DNA: TGTGCCTGGAGTGCCTCCCACATGACAGATACGCAGTATTTT. The gene calls are TRBV30 and TRBJ2-3; no reliable D call. The V end was cut by 1 base, the J end by 3 bases, with 11 bases between. The V gene's germline CDR1 is GTSNPN and CDR2 SVGIG (reference sequence). The CDR3 runs 14 residues.

The chain uses TRBV9 and TRBJ2-6; tentatively, D is TRBD2 (6 bases). CDR3 length: 18 amino acids. The V end lost 0 bases, the J end lost 4 bases, and 17 bases lay between the germline ends. CDR1 SGDLS and CDR2 YYNGEE come from the germline V gene. CDR3 sequence: CASSVGAGRMGGANVLTF. For the CDR3, the DNA is TGTGCCAGCAGCGTAGGGGCAGGGAGGATGGGGGGGGCCAACGTCCTGACTTTC.

The V gene is TRBV6-4, the J gene TRBJ2-3; 8 nucleotides align to TRBD1. The germline V gene has CDR1 MRHNA and CDR2 SNTAGT. After removal of 5 bases from V and 1 base from J, the junction contained 2 bases not matched to a gene. The CDR3 has 14 residues. CDR3 in amino acids: CASSSGQGTDTQYF. The CDR3 DNA sequence: TGTGCCAGCAGTTCGGGACAGGGCACAGATACGCAGTATTTT.

The chain is built from TRBV5-4 and TRBJ2-1; a possible D gene is TRBD2 (6 bases). Germline V gene sequence: CDR1 SGHNT, CDR2 YYREEE (reference sequence). The CDR3 totals 13 residues. Trimming took 2 bases from V and 12 from J, leaving 15 bases between them. In nucleotides, the CDR3 is TGTGCCAGCAGCTTTGAGCGGGTACTTGGGCAGTTCTTC. Translated: CASSFERVLGQFF.